This T cell receptor (beta chain) came from a study of graft-versus-host responses after intestinal transplantation (dated by TCRdb to the early 2020s). In the study overall: The transplants that recipients got were multivisceral, liver-intestinal, or isolated intestinal. Bulk TCR-beta CDR3 sequencing was used to track graft-versus-host and host-versus-graft alloreactive T cell clones in the graft, circulation and bone marrow after intestinal transplantation. The cohort enrolled roughly 25 intestinal transplant recipients including one retransplant, and a few patients lacking pretransplant specimens were excluded. Anti-thymocyte globulin induction was given to all recipients, followed by maintenance tacrolimus and steroids for two to four years. Donor T cell macrochimerism was defined as a peak of at least 4% donor T cells among recipient peripheral blood mononuclear cells. Alloreactive clones were identified by sequencing pre-transplant mixed lymphocyte reaction products and comparing them with unstimulated pre-transplant donor and recipient T cells. Samples from three later patients were sequenced in-house on an Illumina MiSeq with MiXCR processing rather than by the commercial service.

Receptor amplification or capture employed the immunoSEQ multiplex PCR assay. For most patients, genomic DNA was isolated using the Qiagen DNeasy Blood and Tissue Kit and was shipped frozen to Adaptive Biotechnologies for TCR sequencing. For most patients, genomic DNA was subjected to high-throughput TCR-beta CDR3 sequencing by Adaptive Biotechnologies. The study's processing was this. TCR sequencing data for some 19 patients were retrieved from Adaptive's ImmunoSEQ software; a few other patients were processed with MiXCR and VDJtools. To correct CD4 versus CD8 sorting errors, sequences present in both subsets at a frequency ratio below 5:1 were removed. CDR3 nucleotide sequences shared between donor and recipient were removed because their origin could not be assigned. At least 2-fold expansion over unstimulated cells and a minimum CFSE-low frequency of 0.002% (template counts) or 0.001% (read counts) were required for clones to be classified as alloreactive. Clones were considered mappable if detected in sequenced pre-transplant spleen, lymph node, or MLR CFSE-low populations of the donor or recipient. Cumulative frequency of alloreactive clones was calculated as a percentage of all sequences weighted by copy number. TCRdb stores this immuneACCESS table with in-frame sequences only. Part of the clones is absent; in the studies checked, under half of the shortfall reflects unresolved V genes, and no reason is known for the rest. V, J and clone size are those of that table, while D and trimming were read from the DNA. Here the sample has tens of thousands of clones; roughly 90% occur a single time. 0.11% of the sample belongs to the ten largest clones.

Study-level results and caveats: In the allografts of patients with donor T cell macrochimerism, GvH to HvG T cell clonal ratios were high. Early after transplant, peak levels of circulating GvH clones were found to be associated with declines in HvG clones. GvH clones turned up in recipient bone marrow, with some appearing earlier in ileal mucosa or blood, a pattern consistent with an intestinal mucosal origin. The conclusions were limited by the relatively low number and heterogeneity of the intestinal transplant patients.

Per the publication, the time point label means: cells obtained before transplantation from donor or recipient. CD3+CD4+ and CD3+CD8+ populations were FACS-sorted from unstimulated pre-transplant donor and recipient cells taken from spleen or lymph nodes. This clone was picked up a small number of times. The target of this receptor is not known. No much larger clone is present one base from it, and per-base qualities are unavailable. The sequence came from a human donor who received an intestinal transplant. The sequences come from unstimulated CD4+ T cells sorted from spleen or lymph node cells, collected before intestinal transplant.

The DNA reads TGTGCCAGCAGGGGCACAGGGGACAATTCACCCCTCCACTTT. This sequence encodes CASRGTGDNSPLHF. Here the chain combines TRBV2 and TRBJ1-6; 7 central nucleotides agree with TRBD1. The CDR3 has 14 amino acids, counting the end cysteine and phenylalanine. Here the CDR3 DNA is all that survives: 42 bases in frame from base 1. Looking up the germline V gene yields CDR1 SNHLY and CDR2 FYNNEI. Clipping removes 6 bases from V and 7 bases from J, with 6 as the unmatched junction base count.